Included here is one T cell receptor (beta chain) sequence, with context. TCRdb's table, derived via immunoSEQ multiplex PCR, lists solely in-frame clones and lacks some. The sample comprises about 87,000 clones, roughly 80% of which are singletons, and roughly 15% rests with the top ten. The V and J ends lost 2 bases and 7 bases, in that order; junction bases with no gene match: 8. From germline, CDR1 is SGHTA and CDR2 FQGTGA. This CDR3 spans 15 amino acids. These data belong to a study of blood T cell repertoires in COVID-19. Study details: Acute-phase and convalescent COVID-19 samples originated in the United States, Italy and Spain.

Material for sequencing was peripheral blood. This sequence joins TRBV7-3 and TRBJ2-1; the match to TRBD2 covers 7 bases. The receptor's source is a woman of 80 years or more with active or convalescent COVID-19. CDR3 in DNA: TGTGCCAGCAGCTTAGGGACTATGCGACGGAATGAGCAGTTCTTC. Translated: CASSLGTMRRNEQFF.